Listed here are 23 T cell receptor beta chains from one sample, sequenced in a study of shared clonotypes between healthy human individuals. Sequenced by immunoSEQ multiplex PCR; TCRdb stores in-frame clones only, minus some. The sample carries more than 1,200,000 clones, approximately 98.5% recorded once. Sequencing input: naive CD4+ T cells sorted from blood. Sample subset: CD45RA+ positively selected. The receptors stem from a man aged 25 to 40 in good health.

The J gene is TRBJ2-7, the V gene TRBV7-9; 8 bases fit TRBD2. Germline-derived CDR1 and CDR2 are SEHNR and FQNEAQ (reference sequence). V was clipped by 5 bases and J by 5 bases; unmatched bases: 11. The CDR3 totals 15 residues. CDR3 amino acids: CASSDAGGPTHEQYF. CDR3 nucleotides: TGTGCCAGCAGCGACGCGGGGGGCCCTACCCACGAGCAGTACTTC.

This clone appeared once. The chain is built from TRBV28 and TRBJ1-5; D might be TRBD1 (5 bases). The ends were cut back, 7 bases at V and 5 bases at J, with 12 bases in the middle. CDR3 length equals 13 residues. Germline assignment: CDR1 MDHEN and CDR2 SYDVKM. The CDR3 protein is CASNTLGDQPQHF. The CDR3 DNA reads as TGTGCCAGCAATACATTAGGGGATCAGCCCCAGCATTTT.

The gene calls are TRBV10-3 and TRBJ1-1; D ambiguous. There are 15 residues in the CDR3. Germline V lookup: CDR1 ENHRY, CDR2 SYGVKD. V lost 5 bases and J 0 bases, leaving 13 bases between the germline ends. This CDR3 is CAISYTRAVNTEAFF. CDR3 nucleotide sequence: TGTGCCATCAGTTATACACGGGCCGTGAACACTGAAGCTTTCTTT.

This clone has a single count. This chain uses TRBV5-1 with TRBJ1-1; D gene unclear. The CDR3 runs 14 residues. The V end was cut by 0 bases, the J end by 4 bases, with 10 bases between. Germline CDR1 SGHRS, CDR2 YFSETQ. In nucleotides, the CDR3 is TGCGCCAGCAGCTTGGAGGGAATGGCCACTGAAGCTTTCTTT. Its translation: CASSLEGMATEAFF.

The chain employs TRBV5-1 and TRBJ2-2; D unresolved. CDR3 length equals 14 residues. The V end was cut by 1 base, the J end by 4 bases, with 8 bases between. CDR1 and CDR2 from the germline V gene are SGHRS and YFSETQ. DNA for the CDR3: TGCGCCAGCAGCTTGTCCAGTTTCACCGGGGAGCTGTTTTTT. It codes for CASSLSSFTGELFF.

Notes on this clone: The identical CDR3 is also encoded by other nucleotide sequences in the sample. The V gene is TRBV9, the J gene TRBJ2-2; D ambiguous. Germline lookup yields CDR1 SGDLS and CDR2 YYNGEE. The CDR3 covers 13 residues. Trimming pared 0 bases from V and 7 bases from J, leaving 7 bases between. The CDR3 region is CASSVESYGELFF. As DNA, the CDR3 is TGTGCCAGCAGCGTAGAAAGTTACGGGGAGCTGTTTTTT.

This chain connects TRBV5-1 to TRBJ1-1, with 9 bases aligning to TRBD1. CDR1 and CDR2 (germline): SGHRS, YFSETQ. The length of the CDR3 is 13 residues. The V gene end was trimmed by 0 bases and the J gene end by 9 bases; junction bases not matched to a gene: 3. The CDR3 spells CASSLGGTGKAFF. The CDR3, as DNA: TGCGCCAGCAGCTTGGGAGGGACAGGGAAAGCTTTCTTT.

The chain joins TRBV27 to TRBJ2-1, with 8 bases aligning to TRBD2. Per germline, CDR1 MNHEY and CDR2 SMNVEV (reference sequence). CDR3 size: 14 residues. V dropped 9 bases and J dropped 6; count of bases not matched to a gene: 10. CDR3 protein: CASRLTSVSNEQFF. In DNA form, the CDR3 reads TGTGCCAGTAGATTGACTAGCGTATCCAATGAGCAGTTCTTC.

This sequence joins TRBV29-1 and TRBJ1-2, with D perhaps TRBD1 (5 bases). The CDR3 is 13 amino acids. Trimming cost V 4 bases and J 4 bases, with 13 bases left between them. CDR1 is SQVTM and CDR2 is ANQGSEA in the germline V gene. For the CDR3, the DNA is TGCAGCGTTGCTGGCCAGGGCGGCTATGGCTACACCTTC. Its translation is CSVAGQGGYGYTF.

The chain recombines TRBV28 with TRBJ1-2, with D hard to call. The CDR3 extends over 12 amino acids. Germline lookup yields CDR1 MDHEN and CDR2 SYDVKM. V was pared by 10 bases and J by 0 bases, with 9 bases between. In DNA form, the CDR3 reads TGTGCCACCGAACAAACTAACTATGGCTACACCTTC. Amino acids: CATEQTNYGYTF.

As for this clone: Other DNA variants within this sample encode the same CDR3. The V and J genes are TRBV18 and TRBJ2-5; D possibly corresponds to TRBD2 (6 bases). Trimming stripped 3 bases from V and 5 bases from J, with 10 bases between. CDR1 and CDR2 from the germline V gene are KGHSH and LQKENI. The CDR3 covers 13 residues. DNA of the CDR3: TGTGCCAGCTCACCTATCCGGGGGGAGACCCAGTACTTC. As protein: CASSPIRGETQYF.

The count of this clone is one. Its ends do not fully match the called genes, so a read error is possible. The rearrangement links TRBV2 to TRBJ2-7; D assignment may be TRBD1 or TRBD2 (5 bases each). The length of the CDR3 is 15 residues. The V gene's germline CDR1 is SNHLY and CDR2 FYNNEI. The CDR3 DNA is TGTGCCAGCAGAGAAGCGCGTGGGGGACGGAACGAGCAGTACTTC. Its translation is CASREARGGRNEQYF.

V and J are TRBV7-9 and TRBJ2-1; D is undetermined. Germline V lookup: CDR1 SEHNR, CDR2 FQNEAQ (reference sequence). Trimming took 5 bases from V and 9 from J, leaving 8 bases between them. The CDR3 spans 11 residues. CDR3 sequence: CASSLWAEQFF. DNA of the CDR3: TGTGCCAGCAGCCTTTGGGCTGAGCAGTTCTTC.

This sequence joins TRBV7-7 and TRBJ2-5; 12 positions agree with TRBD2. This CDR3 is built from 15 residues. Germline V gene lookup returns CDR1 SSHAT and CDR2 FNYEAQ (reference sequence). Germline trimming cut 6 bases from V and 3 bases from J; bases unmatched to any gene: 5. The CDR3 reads CASSPSGRVEETQYF. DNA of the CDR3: TGTGCCAGCAGTCCTAGCGGGAGGGTGGAAGAGACCCAGTACTTC. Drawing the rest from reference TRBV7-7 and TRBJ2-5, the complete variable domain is GAGVSQSPRYKVTKRGQDVTLRCDPISSHATLYWYQQALGQGPEFLTYFNYEAQPDKSGLPSDRFSAERPEGSISTLTIQRTEQRDSAMYRCASSPSGRVEETQYFGPGTRLLVL.

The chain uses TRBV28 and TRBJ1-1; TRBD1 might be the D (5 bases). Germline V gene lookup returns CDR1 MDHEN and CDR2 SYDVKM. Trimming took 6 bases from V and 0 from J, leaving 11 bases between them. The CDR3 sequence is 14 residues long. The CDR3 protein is CASSQGRLNTEAFF. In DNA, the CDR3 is TGTGCCAGCAGCCAGGGACGGTTGAACACTGAAGCTTTCTTT.

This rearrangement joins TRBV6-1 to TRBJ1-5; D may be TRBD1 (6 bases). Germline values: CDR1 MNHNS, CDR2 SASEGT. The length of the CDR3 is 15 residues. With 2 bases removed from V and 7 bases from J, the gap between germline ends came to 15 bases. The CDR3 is CASSEQGRFEQPQHF. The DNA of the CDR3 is TGTGCCAGCAGTGAACAGGGGAGGTTCGAGCAGCCCCAGCATTTT.

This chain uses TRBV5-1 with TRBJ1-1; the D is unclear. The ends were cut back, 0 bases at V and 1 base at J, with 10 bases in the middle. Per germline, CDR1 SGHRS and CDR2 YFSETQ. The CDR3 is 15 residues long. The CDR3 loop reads CASSLAGGTNTEAFF. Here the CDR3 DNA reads TGCGCCAGCAGCTTGGCAGGAGGAACGAACACTGAAGCTTTCTTT. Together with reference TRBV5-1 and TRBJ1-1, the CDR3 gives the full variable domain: KAGVTQTPRYLIKTRGQQVTLSCSPISGHRSVSWYQQTPGQGLQFLFEYFSETQRNKGNFPGRFSGRQFSNSRSEMNVSTLELGDSALYLCASSLAGGTNTEAFFGQGTRLTVV.

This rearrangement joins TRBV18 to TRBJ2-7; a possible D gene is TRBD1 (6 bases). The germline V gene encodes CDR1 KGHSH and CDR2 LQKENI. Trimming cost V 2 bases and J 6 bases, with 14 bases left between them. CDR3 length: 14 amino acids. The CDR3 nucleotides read TGTGCCAGCTCACCATTGGGACAAGGCCGCGAGCAGTACTTC. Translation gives CASSPLGQGREQYF.

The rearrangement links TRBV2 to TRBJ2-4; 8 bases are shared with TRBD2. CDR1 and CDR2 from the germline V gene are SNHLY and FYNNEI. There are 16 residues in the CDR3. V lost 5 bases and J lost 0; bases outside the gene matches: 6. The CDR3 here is CASSSRLALAKNIQYF. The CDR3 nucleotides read TGTGCCAGCAGTTCCCGACTAGCGCTAGCCAAAAACATTCAGTACTTC.

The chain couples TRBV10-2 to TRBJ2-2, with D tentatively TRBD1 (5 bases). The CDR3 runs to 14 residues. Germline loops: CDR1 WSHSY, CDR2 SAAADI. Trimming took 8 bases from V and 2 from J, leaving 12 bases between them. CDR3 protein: CASHQGLNTGELFF. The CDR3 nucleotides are TGCGCCAGCCACCAGGGTCTTAACACCGGGGAGCTGTTTTTT.

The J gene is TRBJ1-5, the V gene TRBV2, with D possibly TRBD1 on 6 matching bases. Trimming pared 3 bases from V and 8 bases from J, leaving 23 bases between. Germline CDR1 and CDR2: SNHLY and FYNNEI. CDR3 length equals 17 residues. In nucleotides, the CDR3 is TGTGCCAGCAGTGACTCGGTGTCCATTGGGCAGGGGAAGCCCCAGCATTTT. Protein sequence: CASSDSVSIGQGKPQHF. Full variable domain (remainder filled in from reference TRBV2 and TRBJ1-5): EPEVTQTPSHQVTQMGQEVILRCVPISNHLYFYWYRQILGQKVEFLVSFYNNEISEKSEIFDDQFSVERPDGSNFTLKIRSTKLEDSAMYFCASSDSVSIGQGKPQHFGDGTRLSIL.

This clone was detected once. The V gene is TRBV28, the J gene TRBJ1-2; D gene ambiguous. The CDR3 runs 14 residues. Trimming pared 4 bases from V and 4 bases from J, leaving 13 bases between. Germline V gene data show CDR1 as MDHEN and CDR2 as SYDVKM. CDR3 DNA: TGTGCCAGCAGTTCCCCTGTGGTCGGCTATGGCTACACCTTC. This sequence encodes CASSSPVVGYGYTF.

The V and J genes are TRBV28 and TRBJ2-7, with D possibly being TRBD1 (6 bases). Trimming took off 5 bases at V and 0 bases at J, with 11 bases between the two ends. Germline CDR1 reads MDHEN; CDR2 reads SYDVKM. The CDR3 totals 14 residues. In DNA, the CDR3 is TGTGCCAGCAGTGGTGACAGGAGCTCCTACGAGCAGTACTTC. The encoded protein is CASSGDRSSYEQYF.